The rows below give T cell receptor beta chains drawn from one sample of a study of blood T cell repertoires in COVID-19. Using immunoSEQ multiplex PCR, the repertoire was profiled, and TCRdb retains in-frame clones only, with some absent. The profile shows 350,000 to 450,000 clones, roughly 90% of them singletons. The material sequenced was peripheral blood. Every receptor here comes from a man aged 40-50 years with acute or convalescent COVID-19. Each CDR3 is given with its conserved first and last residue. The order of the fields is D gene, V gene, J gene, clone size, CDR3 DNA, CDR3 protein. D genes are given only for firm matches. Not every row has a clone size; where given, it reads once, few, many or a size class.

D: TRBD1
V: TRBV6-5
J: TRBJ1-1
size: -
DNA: TGTGCCAGCAGTCACAGGGGACTGAACACTGAAGCTTTCTTT
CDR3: CASSHRGLNTEAFF

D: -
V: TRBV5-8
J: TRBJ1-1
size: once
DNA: TGTGCCAGCAGCCCCATCGGGGTGAACACTGAAGCTTTCTTT
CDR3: CASSPIGVNTEAFF

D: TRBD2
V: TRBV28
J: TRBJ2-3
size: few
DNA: TGTGCCAGCAGCCACCCCTCCAGCGGGGGTAAGACAGATACGCAGTATTTT
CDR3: CASSHPSSGGKTDTQYF

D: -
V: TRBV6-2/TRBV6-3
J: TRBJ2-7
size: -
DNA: TGTGCCAGCAGCCTAGCGTGGGAGCAGTACTTC
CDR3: CASSLAWEQYF

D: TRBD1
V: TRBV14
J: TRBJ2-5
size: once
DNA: TGTGCCAGCAGCCGTTGGGACAGGGGCGGGGAGACCCAGTACTTC
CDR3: CASSRWDRGGETQYF

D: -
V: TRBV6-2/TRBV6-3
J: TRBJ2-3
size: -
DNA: TGTGCCAGCAGTTACCACGATTCAGAACCTTATAGCACAGATACGCAGTATTTT
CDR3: CASSYHDSEPYSTDTQYF

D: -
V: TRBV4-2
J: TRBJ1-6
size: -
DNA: TGTGCCAGCAGCCAAGCGCGTTCCGAGAGCTATAATTCACCCCTCCACTTT
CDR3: CASSQARSESYNSPLHF

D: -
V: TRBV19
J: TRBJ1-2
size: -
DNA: TGTGCCAGTAGGAACGGACTCTATGGCTACACCTTC
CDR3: CASRNGLYGYTF

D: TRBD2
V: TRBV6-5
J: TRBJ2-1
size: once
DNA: TGTGCCAGCAGTTACGCGGCTAGCGGGAGAGGTGAGCAGTTCTTC
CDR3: CASSYAASGRGEQFF

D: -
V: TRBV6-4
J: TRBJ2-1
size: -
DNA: TGTGCCAGCAGTAAACAGGGTGAAGGTGGCAATGAGCAGTTCTTC
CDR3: CASSKQGEGGNEQFF

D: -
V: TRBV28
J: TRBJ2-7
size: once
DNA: TGTGCCAGCAGGACGTGGACAGAAACCAACGAGCAGTACTTC
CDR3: CASRTWTETNEQYF

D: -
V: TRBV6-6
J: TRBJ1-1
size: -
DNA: TGTGCCAGCAGTCGATTGCAACCGGGTTCCACCACTGAAGCTTTCTTT
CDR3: CASSRLQPGSTTEAFF

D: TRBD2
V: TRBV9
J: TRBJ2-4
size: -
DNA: TGTGCCAGCAGCGGGACCGGGACTACCAAAAACATTCAGTACTTC
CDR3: CASSGTGTTKNIQYF

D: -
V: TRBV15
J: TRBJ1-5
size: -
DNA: TGTGCCACCAGCAACAGGGGCAATCAGCCCCAGCATTTT
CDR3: CATSNRGNQPQHF